Described below is a single TCR beta chain sequence and its context. Antigen: not known. The junction does not match germline at one end; this may be a read error. The CDR3 has 14 residues. CDR1 SEHNR and CDR2 FQNEAQ come from the germline V gene (reference sequence). PCR was performed a second time for roughly 7 to 11 cycles using a sample-barcoded 5' primer and a J-beta primer mix. TCRdb redid the calling of the 5' RACE reads with MiXCR, one entry per CDR3 protein. There are 1.5 million to 2 million distinct CDR3 sequences in the sample; around 35% occur only once, and over 9% lies in the top ten. PBMCs were isolated at a quantity of at least 6 million per sample. Total RNA was extracted at no less than 6 micrograms per sample. The data stem from a study of blood T cells in healthy people across ages. Study-level points and caveats: Underestimates were what the diversity estimates from one million T cells were considered to be.

Input material: blood. The chain couples TRBV7-9 to TRBJ2-7; D gene uncertain. The source of this sequence is a woman in her thirties in good health. The CDR3 sequence is CASSSKGPLYERYF. CDR3 sequence (DNA): TGTGCCAGCAGCTCCAAGGGCCCACTCTACGAGCGGTACTTC.